The sequence of this T cell receptor beta chain was determined in a study of response to subunit inactivated influenza vaccine. Trimming took off 4 bases at V and 5 bases at J, with 14 bases between the two ends. The germline V gene encodes CDR1 MGHRA and CDR2 YSYEKL. The CDR3 contains 14 residues. Study-level results: Every seasonal influenza vaccination brings in few new T cells, the authors suggested.

TCRdb recomputed calls from the RT-PCR reads with MiXCR, one row per CDR3 protein. Seen here are roughly 780,000 distinct CDR3 sequences, approximately 17% observed once, and the top ten hold about a tenth. This clonotype was seen only a few times. The antigen is undetermined. The TCR sequence derives from a man aged 50 to 59 who received an inactivated influenza vaccine. This material consisted of PBMCs from blood, taken roughly 5 days after vaccination. The rearrangement uses TRBV4-1 and TRBJ2-5; either TRBD1 or TRBD2 may supply D (6 bases each). The CDR3 coding sequence is TGCGCCAGCAGCCTCGTGAGGGGGGCTGAGACCCAGTACTTC. Its translation is CASSLVRGAETQYF.